A single sample gave rise to the 26 T cell receptor beta chains below, sequenced in a study of T cell changes during pregnancy in multiple sclerosis. Measured with immunoSEQ multiplex PCR; TCRdb has only the in-frame clones, and not every one. Counted here are approximately 30,000 clones, roughly nine tenths occurring once; the ten biggest clones make up approximately 11%. The specimen was CD8+ T cells from peripheral blood mononuclear cells, collected before pregnancy. The receptors originated from a female donor with multiple sclerosis, enrolled in a pregnancy study.

The chain recombines TRBV7-9 with TRBJ1-1, with TRBD1 matching over 8 bases. This CDR3 comprises 17 residues. V gave up 5 bases and J gave up 0 bases; unmatched junction bases: 11. Per the germline V gene, CDR1 is SEHNR and CDR2 is FQNEAQ (reference sequence). In nucleotides, the CDR3 is TGTGCCAGCAGCCCTCAAGGACAGGGCGCCATGAACACTGAAGCTTTCTTT. The encoded protein is CASSPQGQGAMNTEAFF.

V gene TRBV7-6 combines with J gene TRBJ2-3; weak D call: TRBD1 (6 bases). There are 17 residues in the CDR3. CDR1 and CDR2 from the germline V gene are SGHVS and FNYEAQ. V dropped 6 bases and J dropped 0 bases, with 19 bases sitting between them. This CDR3 reads CASSYDAGGGSTDTQYF. DNA for the CDR3: TGTGCCAGCAGTTACGATGCAGGTGGGGGCAGCACAGATACGCAGTATTTT.

This clone has only one observation. The rearrangement joins TRBV5-1 to TRBJ1-1, with D maybe TRBD1 (5 bases). Trimming stripped 0 bases from V and 0 bases from J, with 12 bases between. The length of the CDR3 is 16 residues. Germline V lookup: CDR1 SGHRS, CDR2 YFSETQ. The CDR3 DNA reads TGCGCCAGCAGCTTGGCCGGGGGTTACATGAACACTGAAGCTTTCTTT. Its translation: CASSLAGGYMNTEAFF. The whole variable domain, filled in from reference TRBV5-1 and TRBJ1-1, reads KAGVTQTPRYLIKTRGQQVTLSCSPISGHRSVSWYQQTPGQGLQFLFEYFSETQRNKGNFPGRFSGRQFSNSRSEMNVSTLELGDSALYLCASSLAGGYMNTEAFFGQGTRLTVV.

This clone was picked up one time. The V and J genes are TRBV6-1 and TRBJ1-2; 9 positions match TRBD1. V lost 3 bases and J lost 5; bases outside the gene matches: 7. The CDR3 length is 15 residues. CDR1 is MNHNS and CDR2 is SASEGT in the germline V gene. CDR3 bases: TGTGCCAGCAGTGACATTGGGACAGGGTTTTATGGCTACACCTTC. It codes for CASSDIGTGFYGYTF.

This sequence joins TRBV19 and TRBJ2-1; D is possibly TRBD2 (6 bases). CDR3 length: 14 residues. Germline V gene data show CDR1 as LNHDA and CDR2 as SQIVND (reference sequence). Deletions cut 3 bases from V and 7 bases from J, with 13 bases between. This CDR3 is CASSIPGDGNEQFF. The CDR3 nucleotides are TGTGCCAGTAGTATCCCGGGGGACGGGAATGAGCAGTTCTTC.

The chain employs TRBV15 and TRBJ2-6; 7 bases map to TRBD1. The CDR3 runs to 20 residues. Losses at the gene ends were 3 bases for V and 0 bases for J; bases not matched to a gene: 14. Germline V gene lookup returns CDR1 LNHNV and CDR2 YYDKDF (reference sequence). The CDR3 region is CATSSERHTGAPSGANVLTF. The CDR3 DNA sequence: TGTGCCACCAGCAGTGAAAGGCATACAGGGGCTCCCTCTGGGGCCAACGTCCTGACTTTC.

The chain employs TRBV27 and TRBJ2-7, with D possibly matching TRBD1 (6 bases). CDR1 MNHEY and CDR2 SMNVEV come from the germline V gene (reference sequence). Trimming stripped 5 bases from V and 0 bases from J, with 8 bases between. The length of the CDR3 is 13 residues. CDR3 sequence reads: CASSGQSSYEQYF. CDR3 nucleotide sequence: TGTGCCAGCAGTGGACAGAGCTCCTACGAGCAGTACTTC.

V gene TRBV5-6 combines with J gene TRBJ1-2, with 8 nucleotides matching TRBD1. The germline V gene has CDR1 SGHDT and CDR2 YYEEEE. The CDR3 has 15 residues. The V gene end was trimmed by 0 bases and the J gene end by 4 bases; junction bases not matched to a gene: 5. The CDR3 loop reads CASSLVAGGSYGYTF. The CDR3 nucleotides are TGTGCCAGCAGCTTGGTCGCAGGGGGCTCCTATGGCTACACCTTC. Variable domain in full (rest from reference TRBV5-6 and TRBJ1-2): DAGVTQSPTHLIKTRGQQVTLRCSPKSGHDTVSWYQQALGQGPQFIFQYYEEEERQRGNFPDRFSGHQFPNYSSELNVNALLLGDSALYLCASSLVAGGSYGYTFGSGTRLTVV.

This chain links TRBV30 with TRBJ2-3; 10 positions agree with TRBD2. The CDR3 runs 16 residues. Germline CDR1 reads GTSNPN; CDR2 reads SVGIG (reference sequence). With 0 bases clipped from V and 4 bases from J, the junction kept 7 bases outside the gene matches. The CDR3 sequence: CAWSVTSGRAADTQYF. DNA for the CDR3: TGTGCCTGGAGTGTAACGAGCGGGAGGGCAGCAGATACGCAGTATTTT.

V is TRBV11-2 and J is TRBJ2-7; TRBD2 agrees at 12 bases. Germline CDR1 is SGHAT and CDR2 is FQNNGV. The CDR3 runs to 18 residues. The J segment lost 1 base and the V segment lost 4 bases, leaving 11 bases of the junction unmatched. The CDR3 DNA follows: TGTGCCAGCAGCTCACCACCCGGACTAGCGGGAAAATCCTACGAGCAGTACTTC. It specifies CASSSPPGLAGKSYEQYF.

This rearrangement joins TRBV5-6 to TRBJ2-1, with TRBD1 matching 10 bases. Losses at the gene ends were 2 bases for V and 13 bases for J; bases not matched to a gene: 9. Germline V gene data show CDR1 as SGHDT and CDR2 as YYEEEE. This CDR3 region has 14 residues. The CDR3 nucleotides are TGTGCCAGCAGCTTAGACGGGACAGGGGACCCCCAGTTCTTC. Translated, it gives CASSLDGTGDPQFF.

The CDR3 nucleotides are TGTGCCAGCAGCCCTTTCCCGGGAATGAACACTGAAGCTTTCTTT. This encodes CASSPFPGMNTEAFF. This sequence joins TRBV27 and TRBJ1-1, with D hard to call. The CDR3 has 15 amino acids. Germline V gene lookup returns CDR1 MNHEY and CDR2 SMNVEV (reference sequence). The V end was cut by 6 bases, the J end by 0 bases, with 14 bases between.

This chain connects TRBV30 to TRBJ2-3; TRBD2 agrees at 13 bases. CDR3 length: 20 residues. CDR1 is GTSNPN and CDR2 is SVGIG in the germline V gene (reference sequence). With 3 bases clipped from V and 2 bases from J, the junction kept 17 bases outside the gene matches. CDR3 region: CAWSAGLAGEGVRFTDTQYF. DNA for the CDR3: TGTGCCTGGAGCGCCGGACTAGCGGGAGAAGGGGTTCGTTTCACAGATACGCAGTATTTT.

The V and J genes are TRBV2 and TRBJ2-3; D perhaps matches TRBD1 (6 bases). Germline loops: CDR1 SNHLY, CDR2 FYNNEI. The CDR3 has 15 amino acids. Trimming stripped 8 bases from V and 8 bases from J, with 23 bases between. The CDR3 DNA reads as TGTGCCAGCGAGGGTCCAGGGGTCAAGTCGGGTACGCAGTATTTT. Its translation is CASEGPGVKSGTQYF.

The gene calls are TRBV27 and TRBJ2-1, with 8 bases lining up with TRBD1. Germline V gene data show CDR1 as MNHEY and CDR2 as SMNVEV (reference sequence). The CDR3 is 15 residues long. V lost 6 bases and J lost 7; bases outside the gene matches: 11. The CDR3 nucleotides are TGTGCCAGCAGGATCGGACAGGGTGGTCGTAATGAGCAGTTCTTC. Amino acid sequence: CASRIGQGGRNEQFF.

V and J are TRBV7-8 and TRBJ1-4; 7 positions agree with TRBD1. After removal of 3 bases from V and 0 bases from J, the junction contained 10 bases not matched to a gene. From germline, CDR1 is SGHVS and CDR2 FQNEAQ. The CDR3 runs 18 residues. The CDR3 sequence is CASSFPYRGPATNEKLFF. CDR3 nucleotides: TGTGCCAGCAGCTTCCCATACAGGGGCCCTGCAACTAATGAAAAACTGTTTTTT.

The rearrangement links TRBV12-5 to TRBJ2-7; 10 nucleotides agree with TRBD2. Germline values: CDR1 LGHNT, CDR2 FRNRAP. The CDR3 length is 20 residues. Trimming cost V 3 bases and J 3 bases; bases outside gene matches: 20. CDR3 protein: CASGFVLTSGVSRDLYEQYF. Written as DNA, the CDR3 is TGTGCTAGTGGTTTCGTCCTAACTAGCGGGGTCTCGCGGGATCTCTACGAGCAGTACTTC.

The chain combines TRBV7-2 with TRBJ2-1; weak D call: TRBD2 (5 bases). CDR1 is SGHTA, CDR2 FQGNSA, per germline. V was clipped by 3 bases and J by 4 bases, with 10 bases between them. This CDR3 comprises 14 residues. The CDR3 DNA follows: TGTGCCAGCAGCTTTACCCTAGCATACAATGAGCAGTTCTTC. Amino acids: CASSFTLAYNEQFF.

V is TRBV9 and J is TRBJ1-5; the D gene is possibly TRBD1 (5 bases). Trimming took off 2 bases at V and 4 bases at J, with 10 bases between the two ends. In germline, CDR1 is SGDLS, CDR2 YYNGEE. The CDR3 sequence is 14 residues long. In DNA form, the CDR3 reads TGTGCCAGCAGCGTGACAGCGGGAAATCAGCCCCAGCATTTT. As protein: CASSVTAGNQPQHF.

J is TRBJ1-1 and V is TRBV5-4, with D maybe TRBD1 (5 bases). CDR1 is SGHNT and CDR2 is YYREEE in the germline V gene (reference sequence). The CDR3 contains 13 residues. V gave up 4 bases and J gave up 6 bases, with 13 bases separating them. CDR3 in amino acids: CASSPQADAEAFF. CDR3 DNA: TGTGCCAGCAGCCCACAGGCAGACGCTGAAGCTTTCTTT.

The rearrangement uses TRBV7-2 and TRBJ1-6; perhaps TRBD1 as D (5 bases). CDR1 is SGHTA, CDR2 FQGNSA, per germline. The CDR3 contains 16 residues. The V end was cut by 8 bases, the J end by 9 bases, with 23 bases between. In DNA form, the CDR3 reads TGTGCCAGCTCCCAATTTGGAGGGGTGCCAGGTTCACCCCTCCACTTT. This translates into CASSQFGGVPGSPLHF.

V is TRBV30 and J is TRBJ2-1; 9 bases are shared with TRBD2. The CDR3 has 16 residues. The germline CDR1 and CDR2 sequences are GTSNPN and SVGIG (reference sequence). Trimming cost V 8 bases and J 8 bases; bases outside gene matches: 19. The DNA for the CDR3 is TGTGCCGCCACCGCGGGGGGGCAGAGAGGACAAGATGAGCAGTTCTTC. It codes for CAATAGGQRGQDEQFF.

The rearrangement joins TRBV7-2 to TRBJ2-1; 7 bases agree with TRBD2. The CDR3 has 14 residues. Germline V gives CDR1 SGHTA, CDR2 FQGNSA. V gave up 1 base and J gave up 9 bases; unmatched junction bases: 6. This chain's CDR3 is CASSLVGREGEQFF. The CDR3, as DNA: TGTGCCAGCAGCTTAGTAGGCAGGGAGGGTGAGCAGTTCTTC.

This chain links TRBV4-2 with TRBJ1-2; 12 bases align to TRBD1. Per the germline V gene, CDR1 is LGHNA and CDR2 is YNFKEQ. The CDR3 is 17 residues long. V was pared by 1 base and J by 2 bases, with 5 bases of the junction left unmatched. This chain's CDR3 is CASSQGDRGPKNYGYTF. CDR3 in DNA: TGTGCCAGCAGCCAAGGGGACAGGGGGCCAAAGAACTATGGCTACACCTTC.

V usage is TRBV5-6 and J usage is TRBJ1-2; D is undetermined. V was clipped by 0 bases and J by 4 bases, with 10 bases between them. CDR1 is SGHDT and CDR2 is YYEEEE in the germline V gene. CDR3 length: 14 amino acids. CDR3 in amino acids: CASSLADNIYGYTF. The CDR3 DNA sequence: TGTGCCAGCAGCTTGGCCGACAATATCTATGGCTACACCTTC.

The J gene is TRBJ1-5, the V gene TRBV27; TRBD1 might be the D (6 bases). The CDR3 is 14 residues long. Germline V gene data show CDR1 as MNHEY and CDR2 as SMNVEV (reference sequence). The V end was cut by 5 bases, the J end by 6 bases, with 14 bases between. The CDR3 region has the DNA TGTGCCAGCAGTCCCCTGGGGGGGGCTCAGCCCCAGCATTTT. Protein: CASSPLGGAQPQHF.